This record concerns one TCR beta chain sequence. Its cognate antigen is unknown. This specimen comes from a study of T cell repertoires in cytomegalovirus infection. Study-wide background: The study used recently identified HLA-C-restricted and well-studied HLA-B-restricted CMV epitopes.

MiXCR was run by TCRdb on the reads, yielding one entry per CDR3 protein. In the table there are 360,000 or so distinct CDR3 sequences, approximately 30% of which are singletons. Study observations and caveats: What dominated the ex vivo response were HLA-C-restricted CMV-specific TCR beta clonotypes.

Germline loops: CDR1 MDHEN, CDR2 SYDVKM. V was clipped by 5 bases and J by 7 bases, with 8 bases between them. CDR3 length equals 11 residues. Sequencing used cultured PBMCs, obtained from culture after CMV antigen stimulation. This chain joins TRBV28 and TRBJ1-1; D is ambiguous. This clonotype originated in a human donor in good health (CMV status not recorded). Some clones in this sample may be carry-over from other donors' samples. The CDR3 nucleotides are TGTGCCAGCAGTCTCCAACGTGAAGCTTTCTTT. It yields the protein CASSLQREAFF.